This T cell receptor beta chain was documented in a study of regulatory T cells in long-lasting Graves disease. The study's findings and limits: With a small sample size, accuracy may have been reduced.

This clonotype was counted ten times or more. Its antigen is as yet unknown. Arm-PCR of CDR3 regions and iRepertoire HTBI primers were the basis on which TCR beta libraries were built. TCRdb itself ran the multiplex PCR reads through MiXCR, one entry per CDR3 protein. Of about 540,000 distinct CDR3 sequences listed, approximately 15% are singletons. The CDR3 extends over 16 amino acids. Germline trimming cut 2 bases from V and 6 bases from J; bases unmatched to any gene: 9. The V gene's germline CDR1 is SGDLS and CDR2 YYNGEE. The time point is: newly diagnosed GD, antithyroid drugs for less than 3 months. After RNA was extracted from PBMCs, the TCR library was made from it. Graves' disease diagnosis was established per American Thyroid Association guidelines. Another study also made use of these data, one on T cells in Graves' hyperthyroidism and ophthalmopathy. As that study records: From stable hyperthyroidism, ophthalmopathy was set apart by a 13 V-J model.

The material sequenced was peripheral blood mononuclear cells (PBMCs), taken at new diagnosis, from a patient treated with antithyroid drugs. The sequence was collected from a man aged 25-45 years with Graves disease. The chain couples TRBV9 to TRBJ1-3; 9 bases are a match to TRBD1. The CDR3, as DNA: TGTGCCAGCAGCGTGGCCCTTGGACAGGGGAAAAACACCATATATTTT. Encoded protein: CASSVALGQGKNTIYF. The full variable domain, in which reference TRBV9 and TRBJ1-3 provide the parts outside the CDR3, is DSGVTQTPKHLITATGQRVTLRCSPRSGDLSVYWYQQSLDQGLQFLIQYYNGEERAKGNILERFSAQQFPDLHSELNLSSLELGDSALYFCASSVALGQGKNTIYFGEGSWLTVV.